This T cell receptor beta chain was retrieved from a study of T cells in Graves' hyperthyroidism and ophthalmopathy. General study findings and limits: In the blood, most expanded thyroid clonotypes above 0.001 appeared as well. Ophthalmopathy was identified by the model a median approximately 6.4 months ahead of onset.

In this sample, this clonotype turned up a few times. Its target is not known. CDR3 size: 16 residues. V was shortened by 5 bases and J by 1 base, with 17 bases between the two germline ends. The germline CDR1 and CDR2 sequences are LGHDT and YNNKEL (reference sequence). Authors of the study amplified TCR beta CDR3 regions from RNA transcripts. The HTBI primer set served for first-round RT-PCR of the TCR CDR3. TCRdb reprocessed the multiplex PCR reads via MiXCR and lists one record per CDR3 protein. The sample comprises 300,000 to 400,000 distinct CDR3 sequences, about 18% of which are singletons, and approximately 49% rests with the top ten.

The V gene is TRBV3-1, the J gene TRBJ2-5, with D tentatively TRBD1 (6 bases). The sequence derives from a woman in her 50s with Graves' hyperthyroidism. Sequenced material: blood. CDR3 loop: CASSKGVGAVQETQYF. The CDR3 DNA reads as TGTGCCAGCAGCAAGGGGGTGGGGGCGGTCCAAGAGACCCAGTACTTC.